The next 16 T cell receptor beta chains were all read from a single sample in a study of monozygotic twins with inflammatory bowel disease. One entry per CDR3 protein, without DNA, is what TCRdb gives after re-calling the 5' RACE reads. The sample data list approximately 200,000 distinct CDR3 sequences. Material for sequencing was blood. These receptor sequences come from a human donor with ulcerative colitis or Crohn's disease, or a healthy co-twin of an affected twin (not recorded which).

CDR3 sequence: CVSSLEVWNTEAFF. This chain joins TRBV12-3 or TRBV12-4 and TRBJ1-1. The CDR3 covers 14 residues.

The gene calls are TRBV11-3 and TRBJ2-2. This CDR3 is 11 amino acids long. Germline CDR1 reads SGHNT; CDR2 reads YENEEA. CDR3 sequence reads: CASSNTGELFF.

The genes are TRBV11-2 and TRBJ1-1. This CDR3 contains 13 residues. In germline, CDR1 is SGHAT, CDR2 FQNNGV. This CDR3 reads CASSLVRNTEAFF.

The chain recombines TRBV5-1 with TRBJ2-1; TCRdb outputs TRBD1, but without DNA this stays unchecked. The CDR3 runs 15 residues. Germline V gene lookup returns CDR1 SGHRS and CDR2 YFSETQ. The CDR3 spells CASSLVAGAYNEQFF.

The V call is TRBV2, the J call TRBJ1-2. The V gene's germline CDR1 is SNHLY and CDR2 FYNNEI. The CDR3 runs to 12 residues. CDR3 protein: CASREDSYGYTF.

The chain combines TRBV7-9 with TRBJ1-2. CDR1 and CDR2 from the germline V gene are SEHNR and FQNEAQ (reference sequence). The CDR3 is 15 amino acids. The CDR3 here is CASSLGGGRSYGYTF.

The chain recombines TRBV30 with TRBJ1-1. The length of the CDR3 is 14 residues. Per the germline V gene, CDR1 is GTSNPN and CDR2 is SVGIG (reference sequence). CDR3 sequence reads: CAWSDWGVTTEAFF.

This chain connects TRBV11-2 to TRBJ2-1; the D call of TRBD2 rests on TCRdb alone, since no DNA is present to check it. The CDR3 length is 16 residues. The germline CDR1 and CDR2 sequences are SGHAT and FQNNGV. CDR3 sequence: CASSFQRPISYNEQFF.

The J gene is TRBJ2-1, the V gene TRBV4-1. Germline CDR1 and CDR2: MGHRA and YSYEKL. CDR3 length: 13 residues. This CDR3 is CASSQDGLNEQFF.

This chain's CDR3 is CASSRVSRRQQTDEQYF. V gene TRBV16 combines with J gene TRBJ2-7; there is no DNA to check the TCRdb D call of TRBD1. CDR3 length equals 17 residues. The germline CDR1 and CDR2 sequences are KGHSY and FQNENV.

The CDR3 reads CASRTSTDTQYF. J is TRBJ2-3 and V is TRBV5-1. The CDR3 runs 12 residues. Germline CDR1 SGHRS, CDR2 YFSETQ.

The V gene is TRBV5-1, the J gene TRBJ2-1; as DNA is missing, the TRBD1 call by TCRdb cannot be tested. Germline V gives CDR1 SGHRS, CDR2 YFSETQ. The CDR3 is 14 amino acids. CDR3: CASSSGAFLNEQFF.

The gene calls are TRBV27 and TRBJ1-5; lacking DNA, the TRBD1 call made by TCRdb goes unchecked. The CDR3 has 14 amino acids. Germline CDR1 and CDR2: MNHEY and SMNVEV (reference sequence). The CDR3 is CASSLGGRNQPQHF.

The rearrangement links TRBV15 to TRBJ2-6; as DNA is missing, the TRBD1 call by TCRdb cannot be tested. Germline V CDR1 and CDR2: LNHNV, YYDKDF (reference sequence). The CDR3 runs 17 residues. This CDR3 is CATSIRVPLSGANVLTF.

The chain couples TRBV5-1 to TRBJ2-7. This CDR3 spans 13 amino acids. Looked up from germline, CDR1 is SGHRS and CDR2 is YFSETQ. The CDR3 sequence is CASSLEDTYEQYF.

The chain employs TRBV12-3 or TRBV12-4 and TRBJ1-1. The CDR3 extends over 14 amino acids. CDR3 residues: CASLFGGSNTEAFF.